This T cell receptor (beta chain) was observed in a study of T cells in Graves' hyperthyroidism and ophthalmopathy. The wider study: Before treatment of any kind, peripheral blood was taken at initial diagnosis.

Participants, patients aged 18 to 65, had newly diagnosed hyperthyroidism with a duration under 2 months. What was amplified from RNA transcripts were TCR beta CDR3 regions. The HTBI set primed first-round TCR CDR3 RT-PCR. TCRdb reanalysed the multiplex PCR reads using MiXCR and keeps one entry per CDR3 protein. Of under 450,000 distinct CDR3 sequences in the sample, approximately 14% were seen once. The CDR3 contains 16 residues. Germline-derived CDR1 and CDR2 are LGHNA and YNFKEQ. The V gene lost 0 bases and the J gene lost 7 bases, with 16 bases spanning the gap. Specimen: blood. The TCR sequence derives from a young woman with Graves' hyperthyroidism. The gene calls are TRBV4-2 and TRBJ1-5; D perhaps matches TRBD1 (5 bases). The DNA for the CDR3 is TGTGCCAGCAGCCAAGATATGGGGCAGGTTCAACAGCCCCAGCATTTT. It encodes CASSQDMGQVQQPQHF.